This TCR beta chain was captured in a study of T cell changes during pregnancy in multiple sclerosis. Repertoires were generated with immunoSEQ multiplex PCR, while TCRdb's copy carries only in-frame clones and drops some. The sample consists of roughly 49,000 clones, roughly 90% of them appearing once. The CDR3 consists of 16 residues. CDR1 and CDR2 from the germline V gene are GTSNPN and SVGIG (reference sequence). Trimming cost V 3 bases and J 4 bases; bases outside gene matches: 13. Material: peripheral blood, obtained in the first trimester of pregnancy. The receptor was isolated from a female donor in good health, enrolled as a control in a pregnancy study. The V gene is TRBV30, the J gene TRBJ2-3, with 7 bases aligning to TRBD1. The chain's CDR3 is CAWRKNRGLLADTQYF. CDR3 coding DNA: TGTGCCTGGAGGAAAAACAGGGGTTTGTTAGCAGATACGCAGTATTTT.